These 5 T cell receptor beta chains were all obtained from the same sample, sequenced in a study of monozygotic twins with inflammatory bowel disease. TCRdb reworked the 5' RACE reads into one entry per CDR3 protein, no DNA. Its table lists around 140,000 distinct CDR3 sequences. What was sequenced was blood. These receptors were collected from a human donor with ulcerative colitis or Crohn's disease, or a healthy co-twin of an affected twin (not recorded which).

The chain is built from TRBV12-3 or TRBV12-4 and TRBJ2-7; the TCRdb call, TRBD1, lacks DNA for checking. CDR3 length equals 15 residues. CDR3: CASSENRVPSYEQYF.

The chain employs TRBV27 and TRBJ2-3; the TCRdb call, TRBD1, lacks DNA for checking. The CDR3 consists of 15 residues. The germline CDR1 and CDR2 sequences are MNHEY and SMNVEV (reference sequence). The CDR3 protein is CAARQGAHFGDTQYF.

The rearrangement uses TRBV19 and TRBJ1-5; TCRdb's D call, TRBD1, is unchecked because there is no DNA. Germline V gene lookup returns CDR1 LNHDA and CDR2 SQIVND (reference sequence). The CDR3 is 15 residues long. The CDR3 spells CASTPPGHPYQPQHF.

The gene calls are TRBV28 and TRBJ1-5. This CDR3 has 16 amino acids. Germline V CDR1 and CDR2: MDHEN, SYDVKM. The CDR3 reads CASSFYSVFGNQPQHF.

The V gene is TRBV12-3 or TRBV12-4, the J gene TRBJ1-2. This CDR3 has 13 amino acids. The CDR3 reads CASTSGGNYGYTF.